The 29 T cell receptor beta chains below were found in one sample sequenced in a study of cytomegalovirus exposure and HLA in healthy donors. PCR employed 60 Vbeta and 13 Jbeta primers. Sequencing used immunoSEQ multiplex PCR; TCRdb keeps in-frame clones, though not all of them. In the table there are some 95,000 clones, around 79% of which are singletons. What was sequenced was PBMCs. The receptors shown here come from a middle-aged woman in good health and CMV-seronegative.

Regarding this clone: The same CDR3 arises from other DNA sequences in this sample as well. The chain recombines TRBV4-1 with TRBJ1-1, with D unclear. The CDR3 spans 14 residues. Germline V gene lookup returns CDR1 MGHRA and CDR2 YSYEKL. The V end lost 1 base, the J end lost 2 bases, and 8 bases lay between the germline ends. In DNA, the CDR3 is TGCGCCAGCAGCCAAGGCGGGGTTAACACTGAAGCTTTCTTT. Amino acid sequence: CASSQGGVNTEAFF.

V and J are TRBV19 and TRBJ2-7; 7 nucleotides line up with TRBD1. Germline lookup yields CDR1 LNHDA and CDR2 SQIVND (reference sequence). V shed 9 bases and J 2 bases; nucleotides not matched to a gene: 4. The length of the CDR3 is 12 residues. The CDR3 is CASGDSPYEQYF. The CDR3 DNA sequence: TGTGCCAGCGGGGACAGCCCCTACGAGCAGTACTTC.

For the CDR3, the DNA is TGTGCCACCAGCAAACCCCGGGGGGGCACTGAAGCTTTCTTT. Its translation: CATSKPRGGTEAFF. This rearrangement joins TRBV15 to TRBJ1-1; perhaps TRBD1 as D (5 bases). The germline V and J ends were trimmed by 4 bases and 4 bases, with 13 bases remaining between them. CDR1 LNHNV and CDR2 YYDKDF come from the germline V gene (reference sequence). CDR3 size: 14 residues. The variable domain in full, completed from reference TRBV15 and TRBJ1-1, reads DAMVIQNPRYQVTQFGKPVTLSCSQTLNHNVMYWYQQKSSQAPKLLFHYYDKDFNNEADTPDNFQSRRPNTSFCFLDIRSPGLGDTAMYLCATSKPRGGTEAFFGQGTRLTVV.

The rearrangement uses TRBV18 and TRBJ2-7; 7 bases fit TRBD1. V shed 2 bases, J shed 3 bases, and the junction held 10 bases outside the gene matches. This CDR3 comprises 16 residues. Germline CDR1 and CDR2: KGHSH and LQKENI. CDR3 region: CASSPGQRQGRYEQYF. CDR3 in DNA: TGTGCCAGCTCACCAGGACAGCGACAGGGACGCTACGAGCAGTACTTC.

This chain joins TRBV7-8 and TRBJ2-2, with D tentatively TRBD1 (6 bases). The V and J ends lost 7 bases and 2 bases respectively, with 20 bases between them. The CDR3 contains 17 residues. CDR1 SGHVS and CDR2 FQNEAQ come from the germline V gene. As DNA, the CDR3 is TGTGCCAGCAACCCCCGATTAGACAGGACAAACACCGGGGAGCTGTTTTTT. As protein: CASNPRLDRTNTGELFF. The variable domain in full, completed from reference TRBV7-8 and TRBJ2-2, reads GAGVSQSPRYKVAKRGQDVALRCDPISGHVSLFWYQQALGQGPEFLTYFQNEAQLDKSGLPSDRFFAERPEGSVSTLKIQRTQQEDSAVYLCASNPRLDRTNTGELFFGEGSRLTVL.

This clone was observed a single time. The V and J genes are TRBV7-8 and TRBJ1-5; TRBD1 agrees at 9 bases. The CDR3 sequence is 14 residues long. Germline V gene lookup returns CDR1 SGHVS and CDR2 FQNEAQ. Trimming removed 5 bases from V and 7 bases from J; junction bases left unmatched: 6. The CDR3 loop reads CASSLRQGDQPQHF. The CDR3 DNA is TGTGCCAGCAGCCTTAGACAGGGGGACCAGCCCCAGCATTTT. Filled out from reference TRBV7-8 and TRBJ1-5, the complete variable domain reads GAGVSQSPRYKVAKRGQDVALRCDPISGHVSLFWYQQALGQGPEFLTYFQNEAQLDKSGLPSDRFFAERPEGSVSTLKIQRTQQEDSAVYLCASSLRQGDQPQHFGDGTRLSIL.

This chain links TRBV11-2 with TRBJ1-1; 7 bases align to TRBD1. V lost 0 bases to trimming and J lost 0 bases; unmatched junction nucleotides: 13. This CDR3 has 19 residues. CDR1 and CDR2 from the germline V gene are SGHAT and FQNNGV. CDR3 DNA: TGTGCCAGCAGCTTAGAACGGCCACAGGGGAAAAATATGAACACTGAAGCTTTCTTT. Amino acid sequence: CASSLERPQGKNMNTEAFF.

V and J are TRBV5-4 and TRBJ1-2; TRBD1 matches 7 bases. The CDR3 loop spans 14 amino acids. The J segment lost 3 bases and the V segment lost 4 bases, leaving 6 bases of the junction unmatched. Germline V lookup: CDR1 SGHNT, CDR2 YYREEE (reference sequence). CDR3 coding DNA: TGTGCCAGCAGCCTACCGGGACAGTACTATGGCTACACCTTC. It encodes CASSLPGQYYGYTF.

As DNA, the CDR3 is TGTGCCAGCAGTTTACTTGGGGGAGGTGGCAATCAGCCCCAGCATTTT. Translation: CASSLLGGGGNQPQHF. This chain uses TRBV27 with TRBJ1-5; tentatively, D is TRBD1 (5 bases). Germline-derived CDR1 and CDR2 are MNHEY and SMNVEV (reference sequence). The ends were cut back, 2 bases at V and 2 bases at J, with 13 bases in the middle. This CDR3 has 16 amino acids.

CDR3 in DNA: TGTGCCAGCAGTCCGTACGACAGGGGGGACACTGAAGCTTTCTTT. Translated, it gives CASSPYDRGDTEAFF. The genes are TRBV27 and TRBJ1-1; 9 bases agree with TRBD1. The V and J ends lost 5 bases and 3 bases, in that order; junction bases with no gene match: 7. The CDR3 length is 15 residues. CDR1 is MNHEY, CDR2 SMNVEV, per germline (reference sequence).

The rearrangement joins TRBV5-1 to TRBJ1-4, with TRBD1 matching over 9 bases. After removal of 3 bases from V and 5 bases from J, the junction contained 5 bases not matched to a gene. CDR3 length: 15 residues. CDR1 is SGHRS, CDR2 YFSETQ, per germline. The CDR3 DNA sequence: TGCGCCAGCAGCTGGGGGACAGGGCTCAATGAAAAACTGTTTTTT. Translated, it gives CASSWGTGLNEKLFF.

The chain combines TRBV6-5 with TRBJ2-1, with D maybe TRBD2 (6 bases). Germline V gene data show CDR1 as MNHEY and CDR2 as SVGAGI. The V end lost 6 bases, the J end lost 15 bases, and 24 bases lay between the germline ends. The CDR3 runs 14 residues. The CDR3 coding sequence is TGTGCCAGCAGCCTTAAACTCGGGGGAGGCAGTGCGTTCTTC. Encoded protein: CASSLKLGGGSAFF.

The CDR3 sequence is CASRIQGYQPQHF. CDR3 nucleotide sequence: TGTGCCAGTAGAATACAGGGTTATCAGCCCCAGCATTTT. This chain links TRBV19 with TRBJ1-5; weak D call: TRBD1 (6 bases). Germline V gives CDR1 LNHDA, CDR2 SQIVND (reference sequence). The CDR3 extends over 13 amino acids. Trimming took off 6 bases at V and 5 bases at J, with 11 bases between the two ends. Drawing the rest from reference TRBV19 and TRBJ1-5, the complete variable domain is DGGITQSPKYLFRKEGQNVTLSCEQNLNHDAMYWYRQDPGQGLRLIYYSQIVNDFQKGDIAEGYSVSREKKESFPLTVTSAQKNPTAFYLCASRIQGYQPQHFGDGTRLSIL.

The V call is TRBV9, the J call TRBJ2-3; the match to TRBD2 covers 9 bases. The V gene's germline CDR1 is SGDLS and CDR2 YYNGEE. The J segment lost 6 bases and the V segment lost 1 base, leaving 6 bases of the junction unmatched. The CDR3 totals 15 residues. The CDR3, as DNA: TGTGCCAGCAGCGTATCAGCGGGGGGCAGGGATACGCAGTATTTT. It encodes CASSVSAGGRDTQYF.

V and J are TRBV11-2 and TRBJ2-7; 10 bases agree with TRBD2. CDR3 length: 14 amino acids. The ends lost 1 base at V and 6 bases at J; junction bases unmatched: 3. CDR1 SGHAT and CDR2 FQNNGV come from the germline V gene. The CDR3 sequence is CASSLGGLAREQYF. The CDR3 bases are TGTGCCAGCAGCTTAGGGGGACTAGCGCGCGAGCAGTACTTC.

The table lists this clone with a few counts. The CDR3 loop is CASSQNTGVGGYTF. In DNA, the CDR3 is TGCGCCAGCAGCCAGAATACAGGGGTTGGAGGCTACACCTTC. The V call is TRBV4-3, the J call TRBJ1-2, with TRBD1 matching over 7 bases. CDR3 size: 14 residues. V dropped 3 bases and J dropped 8; count of bases not matched to a gene: 9. In germline, CDR1 is LGHNA, CDR2 YSLEER.

This rearrangement joins TRBV4-1 to TRBJ1-1, with 10 nucleotides matching TRBD1. This CDR3 is 15 amino acids long. V shed 3 bases, J shed 4 bases, and the junction held 5 bases outside the gene matches. Germline assignment: CDR1 MGHRA and CDR2 YSYEKL. CDR3 bases: TGCGCCAGCAGCCAGACCGGGACAGGGGTCACTGAAGCTTTCTTT. This translates into CASSQTGTGVTEAFF.

The chain uses TRBV5-6 and TRBJ1-2, with D uncertain. Trimming pared 4 bases from V and 8 bases from J, leaving 9 bases between. Germline CDR1 is SGHDT and CDR2 is YYEEEE. CDR3 length: 11 residues. CDR3 loop: CASSAGSGYTF. CDR3 DNA: TGTGCCAGCAGCGCCGGGAGCGGCTACACCTTC.

The V and J genes are TRBV4-1 and TRBJ2-2; 9 bases agree with TRBD2. J gave up 5 bases and V 1 base, and 11 bases lay outside the gene matches. Germline V gene sequence: CDR1 MGHRA, CDR2 YSYEKL. The CDR3 consists of 18 residues. This CDR3 is CASSQGRGGQLKTGELFF. The CDR3 coding sequence is TGCGCCAGCAGCCAAGGGCGGGGGGGCCAATTAAAAACCGGGGAGCTGTTTTTT.

The chain employs TRBV6-5 and TRBJ1-1; TRBD1 is a possible D gene (5 bases). CDR1 is MNHEY and CDR2 is SVGAGI in the germline V gene. Trimming took off 0 bases at V and 2 bases at J, with 13 bases between the two ends. CDR3 length: 16 residues. The CDR3 region is CASSYSVGVYNTEAFF. The CDR3 bases are TGTGCCAGCAGTTACTCCGTAGGGGTCTATAACACTGAAGCTTTCTTT.

The chain couples TRBV7-9 to TRBJ2-3; D not certain. This CDR3 has 13 residues. The germline V gene has CDR1 SEHNR and CDR2 FQNEAQ (reference sequence). V shed 11 bases and J shed 4 bases, with 16 bases lying between them. CDR3 DNA sequence: TGTGCCGGCCACCAGGATCTGGCAGATACGCAGTATTTT. Residues: CAGHQDLADTQYF.

In this sample, this clone turned up once. This rearrangement joins TRBV29-1 to TRBJ1-2; D is perhaps TRBD1 (5 bases). CDR3 length: 14 amino acids. V dropped 7 bases and J dropped 5 bases, with 20 bases sitting between them. Germline V CDR1 and CDR2: SQVTM, ANQGSEA. The CDR3 here is CSAGEGAGRYGYTF. The CDR3 nucleotides are TGCAGCGCCGGGGAGGGCGCAGGGAGGTATGGCTACACCTTC.

CDR3 sequence (DNA): TGTGCCAGCAGCTTATCTACGGGACTAGCGGGGAAGCAGTTCTTC. Its protein is CASSLSTGLAGKQFF. This chain joins TRBV7-8 and TRBJ2-1; TRBD2 matches at 13 bases. J gave up 11 bases and V 2 bases, and 6 bases lay outside the gene matches. The CDR3 extends over 15 amino acids. The germline gives CDR1 SGHVS, CDR2 FQNEAQ.

This clone was counted a few times. The DNA for the CDR3 is TGCAGCGGTAAACGGGACAGGGCTGGGTGGACTGAAGCTTTCTTT. It yields the protein CSGKRDRAGWTEAFF. V gene TRBV29-1 combines with J gene TRBJ1-1; 9 positions match TRBD1. The V gene end was trimmed by 7 bases and the J gene end by 5 bases; junction bases not matched to a gene: 14. This CDR3 has 15 amino acids. Germline CDR1 reads SQVTM; CDR2 reads ANQGSEA. Together with reference TRBV29-1 and TRBJ1-1, the CDR3 gives the full variable domain: SAVISQKPSRDICQRGTSLTIQCQVDSQVTMMFWYRQQPGQSLTLIATANQGSEATYESGFVIDKFPISRPNLTFSTLTVSNMSPEDSSIYLCSGKRDRAGWTEAFFGQGTRLTVV.

The chain has TRBV7-2 and TRBJ2-1; the match to TRBD2 covers 7 bases. CDR1 is SGHTA and CDR2 is FQGNSA in the germline V gene. The CDR3 is 17 amino acids. V gave up 2 bases and J gave up 2 bases; unmatched junction bases: 9. Here the CDR3 reads CASSLYGAGETYNEQFF. CDR3 coding DNA: TGTGCCAGCAGCTTATATGGGGCGGGGGAAACCTACAATGAGCAGTTCTTC.

This chain uses TRBV7-8 with TRBJ1-1; D might be TRBD1 (5 bases). With 2 bases removed from V and 2 bases from J, the gap between germline ends came to 15 bases. CDR1 and CDR2 (germline): SGHVS, FQNEAQ. The CDR3 length is 16 residues. The CDR3 nucleotides are TGTGCCAGCAGCTTATGGGGGGAGGAACCTAACACTGAAGCTTTCTTT. Translation gives CASSLWGEEPNTEAFF.

The table lists this clone with a few counts. The rearrangement uses TRBV7-8 and TRBJ1-4; D unresolved. V shed 2 bases and J shed 3 bases, with 13 bases lying between them. This CDR3 comprises 16 residues. Germline lookup yields CDR1 SGHVS and CDR2 FQNEAQ. The CDR3 region is CASSLFRVAPNEKLFF. As DNA, the CDR3 is TGTGCCAGCAGCTTATTTCGGGTCGCGCCTAATGAAAAACTGTTTTTT. Complete variable domain (other parts from reference TRBV7-8 and TRBJ1-4): GAGVSQSPRYKVAKRGQDVALRCDPISGHVSLFWYQQALGQGPEFLTYFQNEAQLDKSGLPSDRFFAERPEGSVSTLKIQRTQQEDSAVYLCASSLFRVAPNEKLFFGSGTQLSVL.

Comment on this clone: The conserved phenylalanine or tryptophan normally closing the CDR3 is absent here, so this likely arose from a read error. J is TRBJ2-3 and V is TRBV29-1, with D perhaps matching TRBD2 (7 bases). The V end lost 3 bases, the J end lost 5 bases, and 12 bases lay between the germline ends. This CDR3 is built from 13 residues. The germline gives CDR1 SQVTM, CDR2 ANQGSEA. CDR3 sequence (DNA): TGCAGCGTTGATACGAGGGGGGGAGATACGCAGTATGTT. Protein sequence: CSVDTRGGDTQYV.

This chain links TRBV5-4 with TRBJ1-2; TRBD1 agrees at 8 bases. The V gene's germline CDR1 is SGHNT and CDR2 YYREEE (reference sequence). J gave up 2 bases and V 4 bases, and 4 bases lay outside the gene matches. The CDR3 runs to 14 residues. CDR3 protein: CASSSRQGNYGYTF. DNA of the CDR3: TGTGCCAGCAGCAGTAGACAGGGGAACTATGGCTACACCTTC.